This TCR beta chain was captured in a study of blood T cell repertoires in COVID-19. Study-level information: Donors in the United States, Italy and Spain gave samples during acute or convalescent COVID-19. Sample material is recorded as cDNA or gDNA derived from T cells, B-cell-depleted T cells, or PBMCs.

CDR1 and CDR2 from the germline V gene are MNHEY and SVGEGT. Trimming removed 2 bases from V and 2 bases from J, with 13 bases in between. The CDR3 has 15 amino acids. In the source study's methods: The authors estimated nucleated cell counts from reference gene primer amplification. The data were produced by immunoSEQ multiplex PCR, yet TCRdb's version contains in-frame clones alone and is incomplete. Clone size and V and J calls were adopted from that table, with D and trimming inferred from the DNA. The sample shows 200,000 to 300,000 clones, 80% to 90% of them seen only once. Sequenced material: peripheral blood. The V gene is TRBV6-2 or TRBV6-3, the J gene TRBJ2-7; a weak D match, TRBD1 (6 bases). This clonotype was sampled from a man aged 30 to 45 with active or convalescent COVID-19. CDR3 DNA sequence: TGTGCCAGCAGTTACCGGATGGGGGCAACCTACGAGCAGTACTTC. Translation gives CASSYRMGATYEQYF.